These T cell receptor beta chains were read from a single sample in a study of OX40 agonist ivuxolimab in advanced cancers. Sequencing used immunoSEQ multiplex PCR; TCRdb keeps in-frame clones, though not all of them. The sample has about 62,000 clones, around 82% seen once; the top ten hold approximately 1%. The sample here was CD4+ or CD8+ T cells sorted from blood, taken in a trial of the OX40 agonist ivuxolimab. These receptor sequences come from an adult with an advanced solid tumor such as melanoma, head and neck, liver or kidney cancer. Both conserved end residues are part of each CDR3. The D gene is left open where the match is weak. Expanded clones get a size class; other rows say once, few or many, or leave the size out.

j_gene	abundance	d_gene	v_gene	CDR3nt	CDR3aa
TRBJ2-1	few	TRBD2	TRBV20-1	TGCAGTACCGGGACTAGCGGGGAGCAGTTCTTC	CSTGTSGEQFF
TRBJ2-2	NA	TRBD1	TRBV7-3	TGTGCCAGCAGCCCAGGGACAGTTTTCGGGGAGCTGTTTTTT	CASSPGTVFGELFF
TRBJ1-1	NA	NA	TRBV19	TGTGCCAGTAGTCCCAGCCCCGCAGGGTTGGGGTCTGAAGCTTTCTTT	CASSPSPAGLGSEAFF
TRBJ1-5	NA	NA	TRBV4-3	TGCGCCAGCAGCCAAGGGGAAAGTCAGCCCCAGCATTTT	CASSQGESQPQHF
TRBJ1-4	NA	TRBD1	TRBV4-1	TGCGCCAGCAGCCGGGGGACAGGGGGCAATGAAAAACTGTTTTTT	CASSRGTGGNEKLFF
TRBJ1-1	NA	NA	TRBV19	TGTGCCAGTAGGACAGTTCCTGGCGAAGCTTTCTTT	CASRTVPGEAFF
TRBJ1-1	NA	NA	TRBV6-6	TGTGCCAGCAGTCCGCTTACGGGGAACACTGAAGCTTTCTTT	CASSPLTGNTEAFF
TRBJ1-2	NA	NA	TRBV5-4	TGTGCCAGCAGCTTGGCGGGGGCAGACCGAACGATGGGTGGCTACACCTTC	CASSLAGADRTMGGYTF
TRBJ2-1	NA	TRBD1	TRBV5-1	TGCGCCAGCAGCTTGGCCGGGTCAGGGGGCTACAATGAGCAGTTCTTC	CASSLAGSGGYNEQFF
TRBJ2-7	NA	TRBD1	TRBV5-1	TGCGCCAGCAGCTTGCCGGGGACAGGGATTAACTACGAGCAGTACTTC	CASSLPGTGINYEQYF
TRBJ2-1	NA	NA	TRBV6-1	TGTGCCAGCAGTGAAGCACCCGGGCCCCGTCAGTTCTTC	CASSEAPGPRQFF
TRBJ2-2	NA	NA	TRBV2	TGTGCCAGCAGTGACGTGCCCTCATCCGGGGAGCTGTTTTTT	CASSDVPSSGELFF
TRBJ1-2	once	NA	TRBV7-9	TGTGCCAGCAGCTCAGACGGCCTTGCAGGCGCTGGCTACACCTTC	CASSSDGLAGAGYTF
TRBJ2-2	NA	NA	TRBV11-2	TGTGCCAGCAGCCCCCACAGGGTGGACACCGGGGAGCTGTTTTTT	CASSPHRVDTGELFF
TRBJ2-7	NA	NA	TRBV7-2	TGTGCCAGCAGCTTAGGGCCTTTGGGTGGGGCCGGGCCCTACGAGCAGTACTTC	CASSLGPLGGAGPYEQYF
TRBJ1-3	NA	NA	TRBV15	TGTGCCACCAGCAGGGACGTCTTCTCTGGAAACACCATATATTTT	CATSRDVFSGNTIYF
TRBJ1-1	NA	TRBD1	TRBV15	TGTGCCACCAGCAGAGAGGGACAGGGAAGAACTGAAGCTTTCTTT	CATSREGQGRTEAFF
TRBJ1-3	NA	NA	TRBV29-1	TGCAGCGTGTCACAGGGAAACACCATATATTTT	CSVSQGNTIYF
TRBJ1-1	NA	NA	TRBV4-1	TGCGCCAGCAGCCAAGAAGGTGGAACTGAAGCTTTCTTT	CASSQEGGTEAFF
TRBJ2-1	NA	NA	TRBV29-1	TGCAGCGTTGAAATTGCAACAGGCCAAAGGAATGAGCAGTTCTTC	CSVEIATGQRNEQFF
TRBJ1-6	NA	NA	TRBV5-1	TGCGCCAGCAGCTTCCAGGGGCCTTCGAGCTCCTATAATTCACCCCTCCACTTT	CASSFQGPSSSYNSPLHF
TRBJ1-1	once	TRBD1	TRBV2	TGTGCCAGCAGACGATACAGGGGGCGGACTGAAGCTTTCTTT	CASRRYRGRTEAFF
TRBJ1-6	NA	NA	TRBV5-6	TGTGCCAGCAGCTGGGGGGGCAGAAATTCACCCCTCCACTTT	CASSWGGRNSPLHF